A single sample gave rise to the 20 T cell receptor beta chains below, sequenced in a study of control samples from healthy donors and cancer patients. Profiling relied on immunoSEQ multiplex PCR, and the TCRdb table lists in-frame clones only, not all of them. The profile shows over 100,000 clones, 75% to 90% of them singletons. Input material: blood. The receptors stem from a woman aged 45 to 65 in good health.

This CDR3 reads CASSPTGTSYNEQFF. In DNA, the CDR3 is TGCGCCAGCAGCCCTACAGGGACTTCCTACAATGAGCAGTTCTTC. The chain is built from TRBV4-1 and TRBJ2-1; D is tentatively TRBD1 or TRBD2 (6 bases each). Trimming removed 4 bases from V and 1 base from J, with 11 bases in between. The CDR3 runs to 15 residues. Germline values: CDR1 MGHRA, CDR2 YSYEKL.

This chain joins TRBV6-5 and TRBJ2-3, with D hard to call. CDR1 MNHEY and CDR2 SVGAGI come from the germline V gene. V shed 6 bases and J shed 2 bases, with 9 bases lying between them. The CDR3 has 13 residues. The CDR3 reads CASRIQITDTQYF. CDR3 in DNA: TGTGCCAGCAGGATACAAATCACAGATACGCAGTATTTT.

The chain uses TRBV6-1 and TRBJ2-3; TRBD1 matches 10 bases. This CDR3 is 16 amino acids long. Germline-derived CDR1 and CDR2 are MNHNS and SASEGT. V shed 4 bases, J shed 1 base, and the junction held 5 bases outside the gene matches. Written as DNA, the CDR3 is TGTGCCAGCAGTGGTCGACAGGGGGCACGCACAGATACGCAGTATTTT. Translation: CASSGRQGARTDTQYF.

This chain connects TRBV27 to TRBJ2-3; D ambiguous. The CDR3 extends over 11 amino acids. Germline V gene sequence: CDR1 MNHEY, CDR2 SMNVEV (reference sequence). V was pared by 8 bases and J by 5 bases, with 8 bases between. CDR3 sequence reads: CASHVGDTQYF. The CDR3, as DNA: TGTGCCAGCCACGTCGGAGATACGCAGTATTTT.

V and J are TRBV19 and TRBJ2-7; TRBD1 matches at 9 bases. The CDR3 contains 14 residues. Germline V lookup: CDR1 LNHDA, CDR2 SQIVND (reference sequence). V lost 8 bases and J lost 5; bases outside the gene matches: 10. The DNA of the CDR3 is TGTGCCAGTTCGTCCGGGACAGGGACCCACGAGCAGTACTTC. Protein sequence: CASSSGTGTHEQYF.

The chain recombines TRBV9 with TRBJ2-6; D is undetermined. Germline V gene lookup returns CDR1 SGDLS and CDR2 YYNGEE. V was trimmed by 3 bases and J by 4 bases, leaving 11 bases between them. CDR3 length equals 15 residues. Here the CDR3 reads CASSDGSSGANVLTF. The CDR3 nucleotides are TGTGCCAGCAGCGACGGAAGCTCCGGGGCCAACGTCCTGACTTTC. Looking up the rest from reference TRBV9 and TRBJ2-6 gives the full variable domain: DSGVTQTPKHLITATGQRVTLRCSPRSGDLSVYWYQQSLDQGLQFLIQYYNGEERAKGNILERFSAQQFPDLHSELNLSSLELGDSALYFCASSDGSSGANVLTFGAGSRLTVL.

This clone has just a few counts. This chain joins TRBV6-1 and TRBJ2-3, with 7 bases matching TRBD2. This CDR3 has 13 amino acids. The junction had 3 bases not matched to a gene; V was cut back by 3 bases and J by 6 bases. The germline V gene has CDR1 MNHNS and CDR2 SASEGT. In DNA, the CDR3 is TGTGCCAGCAGTGACATGGGGGGGGATACGCAGTATTTT. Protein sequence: CASSDMGGDTQYF.

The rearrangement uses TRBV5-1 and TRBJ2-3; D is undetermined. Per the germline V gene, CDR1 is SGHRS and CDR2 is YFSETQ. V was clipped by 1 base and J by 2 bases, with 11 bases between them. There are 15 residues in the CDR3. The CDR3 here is CASSLSVAPTDTQYF. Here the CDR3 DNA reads TGCGCCAGCAGCTTGAGTGTGGCACCCACAGATACGCAGTATTTT.

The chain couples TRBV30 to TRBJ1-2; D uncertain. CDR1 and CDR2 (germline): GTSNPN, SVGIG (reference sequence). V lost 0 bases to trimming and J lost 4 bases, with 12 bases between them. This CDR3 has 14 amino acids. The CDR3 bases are TGTGCCTGGAGTGTATGGGGTGTCAGCTATGGCTACACCTTC. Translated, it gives CAWSVWGVSYGYTF.

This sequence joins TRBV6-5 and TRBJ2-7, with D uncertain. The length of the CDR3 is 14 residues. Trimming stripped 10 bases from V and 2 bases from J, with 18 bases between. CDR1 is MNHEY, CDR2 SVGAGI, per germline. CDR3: CATRLDARAYEQYV. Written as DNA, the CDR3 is TGTGCCACACGGCTAGACGCCAGAGCCTACGAGCAGTACGTC.

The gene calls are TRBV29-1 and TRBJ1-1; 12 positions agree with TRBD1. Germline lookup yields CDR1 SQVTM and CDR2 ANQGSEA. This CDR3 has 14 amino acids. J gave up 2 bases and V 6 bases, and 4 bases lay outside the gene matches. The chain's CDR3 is CSVGQGAFNTEAFF. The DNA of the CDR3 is TGCAGCGTGGGACAGGGGGCGTTCAACACTGAAGCTTTCTTT.

CDR3 sequence: CASSPRFATSRSTDTQYF. CDR3 sequence (DNA): TGTGCCAGCAGCCCACGTTTCGCGACTAGTAGGAGCACAGATACGCAGTATTTT. The J gene is TRBJ2-3, the V gene TRBV7-2; maybe TRBD2 (6 bases). This CDR3 has 18 amino acids. Germline CDR1 is SGHTA and CDR2 is FQGNSA. Trimming stripped 5 bases from V and 0 bases from J, with 21 bases between.

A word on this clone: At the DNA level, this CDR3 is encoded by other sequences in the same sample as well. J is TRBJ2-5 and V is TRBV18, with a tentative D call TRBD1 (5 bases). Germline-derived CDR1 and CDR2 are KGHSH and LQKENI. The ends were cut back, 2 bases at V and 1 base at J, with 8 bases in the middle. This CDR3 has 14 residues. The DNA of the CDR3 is TGTGCCAGCTCACCAGGCCAGGGCCAAGAGACCCAGTACTTC. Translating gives CASSPGQGQETQYF.

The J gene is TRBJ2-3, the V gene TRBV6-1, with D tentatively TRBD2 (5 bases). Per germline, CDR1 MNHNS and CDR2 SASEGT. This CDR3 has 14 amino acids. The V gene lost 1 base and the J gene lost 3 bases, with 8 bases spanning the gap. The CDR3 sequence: CASSEVRGTDTQYF. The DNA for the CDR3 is TGTGCCAGCAGTGAAGTTCGCGGGACAGATACGCAGTATTTT.

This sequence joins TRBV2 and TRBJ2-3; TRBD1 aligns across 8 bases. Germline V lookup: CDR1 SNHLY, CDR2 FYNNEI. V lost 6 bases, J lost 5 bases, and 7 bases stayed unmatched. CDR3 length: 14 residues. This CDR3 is CASRTGARGDTQYF. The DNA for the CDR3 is TGTGCCAGCAGGACAGGGGCACGGGGAGATACGCAGTATTTT.

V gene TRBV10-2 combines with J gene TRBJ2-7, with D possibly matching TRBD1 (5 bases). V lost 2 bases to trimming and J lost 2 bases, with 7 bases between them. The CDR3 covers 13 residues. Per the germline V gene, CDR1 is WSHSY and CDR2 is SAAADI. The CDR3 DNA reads TGCGCCAGCAGTGAGGACAGAGCCTACGAGCAGTACTTC. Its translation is CASSEDRAYEQYF.

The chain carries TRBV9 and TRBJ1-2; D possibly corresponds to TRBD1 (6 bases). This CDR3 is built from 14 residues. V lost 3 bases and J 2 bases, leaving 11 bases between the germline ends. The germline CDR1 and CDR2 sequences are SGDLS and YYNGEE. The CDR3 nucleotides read TGTGCCAGCAGCGACATCCAGGGGAACTATGGCTACACCTTC. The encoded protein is CASSDIQGNYGYTF.

In DNA form, the CDR3 reads TGTGCCACCAGTGAAGGGGGACGGGCAAAAGCTTTCTTT. Translated: CATSEGGRAKAFF. The chain links TRBV24-1 to TRBJ1-1; tentative D call: TRBD1 (6 bases). CDR3 length: 13 residues. Trimming removed 4 bases at V and 9 bases at J, with 14 bases between. Germline loops: CDR1 KGHDR, CDR2 SFDVKD.

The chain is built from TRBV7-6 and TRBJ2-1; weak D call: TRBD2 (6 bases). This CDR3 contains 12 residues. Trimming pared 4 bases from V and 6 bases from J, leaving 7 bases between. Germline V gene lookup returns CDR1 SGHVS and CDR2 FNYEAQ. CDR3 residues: CASSWRANEQFF. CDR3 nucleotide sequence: TGTGCCAGCAGCTGGAGGGCCAATGAGCAGTTCTTC.

The CDR3 coding sequence is TGTGCCAGCAGCTTGGGGACATCCAACTATGGCTACACCTTC. This sequence encodes CASSLGTSNYGYTF. This chain connects TRBV5-4 to TRBJ1-2, with D perhaps matching TRBD1 (5 bases). There are 14 residues in the CDR3. Germline CDR1 and CDR2: SGHNT and YYREEE (reference sequence). The V end was cut by 0 bases, the J end by 2 bases, with 8 bases between.